Each of the 29 T cell receptor beta chains below was sequenced from the same sample in a study of control samples from healthy donors and cancer patients. The table came from immunoSEQ multiplex PCR; TCRdb's copy has only in-frame clones and leaves some out. The table records 150,000 to 200,000 clones, about 94% of them present only once. The sequenced material came from PBMCs. The receptors originated from a man in his 60s with colorectal cancer.

V gene TRBV28 combines with J gene TRBJ1-2; D uncertain. CDR1 and CDR2 from the germline V gene are MDHEN and SYDVKM. Between the trimmed V and J ends, which lost 3 bases and 2 bases, there was a span of 10 bases. The CDR3 contains 14 residues. CDR3 DNA sequence: TGTGCCAGCAGTTTCGGCAGGATGAACTATGGCTACACCTTC. The encoded protein is CASSFGRMNYGYTF.

The chain is built from TRBV10-3 and TRBJ1-2; 12 nucleotides align to TRBD1. This CDR3 spans 16 amino acids. Germline CDR1 ENHRY, CDR2 SYGVKD. Trimming at V came to 3 bases and at J to 0 bases, leaving 2 bases not matched to a gene. The CDR3 reads CAISEGTGGSNYGYTF. Written as DNA, the CDR3 is TGTGCCATCAGTGAAGGGACAGGGGGCTCTAACTATGGCTACACCTTC.

This rearrangement joins TRBV6-4 to TRBJ1-2; 8 nucleotides line up with TRBD1. Germline V gene data show CDR1 as MRHNA and CDR2 as SNTAGT. The CDR3 runs to 13 residues. After removal of 0 bases from V and 9 bases from J, the junction contained 3 bases not matched to a gene. CDR3 region: CASSDSDRGSYTF. The CDR3 bases are TGTGCCAGCAGTGACTCCGACAGGGGAAGCTACACCTTC.

This clone has a single count. The genes are TRBV30 and TRBJ1-1, with D possibly being TRBD1 (6 bases). The CDR3 has 16 amino acids. Trimming stripped 7 bases from V and 0 bases from J, with 21 bases between. Germline V gene data show CDR1 as GTSNPN and CDR2 as SVGIG (reference sequence). This chain's CDR3 is CALEQGGGPMNTEAFF. The DNA for the CDR3 is TGTGCCTTGGAACAGGGAGGGGGGCCCATGAACACTGAAGCTTTCTTT.

The rearrangement joins TRBV7-2 to TRBJ1-6, with D hard to call. CDR1 and CDR2 from the germline V gene are SGHTA and FQGNSA. This CDR3 has 14 residues. V gave up 1 base and J gave up 8 bases, with 9 bases separating them. The CDR3 sequence is CASSLVGSDSPLHF. The CDR3 nucleotides are TGTGCCAGCAGCTTAGTAGGGTCGGATTCACCCCTCCACTTT.

The genes are TRBV27 and TRBJ1-2; 8 bases are a match to TRBD1. The V gene's germline CDR1 is MNHEY and CDR2 SMNVEV (reference sequence). V was clipped by 5 bases and J by 3 bases; unmatched bases: 5. This CDR3 contains 14 residues. Here the CDR3 reads CASSEEQGDYGYTF. The CDR3 nucleotides are TGTGCCAGCAGTGAAGAACAGGGGGACTATGGCTACACCTTC.

V gene TRBV6-2 or TRBV6-3 combines with J gene TRBJ2-3, with D possibly TRBD2 on 6 matching bases. Trimming cost V 6 bases and J 1 base, with 14 bases left between them. The CDR3 covers 15 residues. Germline CDR1 reads MNHEY; CDR2 reads SVGEGT. The CDR3 DNA reads as TGTGCCAGCAGCCGTGAGGGACTGCGCACAGATACGCAGTATTTT. Amino acid sequence: CASSREGLRTDTQYF.

The V gene is TRBV6-6, the J gene TRBJ1-4; D might be TRBD1 (5 bases). The CDR3 is 13 residues long. Trimming cost V 7 bases and J 4 bases, with 10 bases left between them. CDR1 is MNHNY and CDR2 is SVGAGI in the germline V gene (reference sequence). The CDR3 loop reads CASIRQSNEKLFF. As DNA, the CDR3 is TGTGCCAGCATCCGACAGAGTAATGAAAAACTGTTTTTT.

The chain links TRBV19 to TRBJ1-4; 11 nucleotides line up with TRBD1. The CDR3 consists of 18 residues. V was clipped by 5 bases and J by 2 bases; unmatched bases: 10. The germline V gene has CDR1 LNHDA and CDR2 SQIVND (reference sequence). The CDR3 protein is CASSSAGTGGYTNEKLFF. The CDR3 DNA reads as TGTGCCAGTAGTTCCGCCGGGACAGGGGGTTATACTAATGAAAAACTGTTTTTT.

CDR3 protein: CASLAGSSYNEQFF. CDR3 bases: TGTGCCAGCTTAGCGGGGTCATCCTACAATGAGCAGTTCTTC. The chain joins TRBV5-6 to TRBJ2-1, with 8 bases aligning to TRBD2. This CDR3 spans 14 amino acids. CDR1 is SGHDT and CDR2 is YYEEEE in the germline V gene. Trimming removed 7 bases from V and 1 base from J; junction bases left unmatched: 4.

The V gene is TRBV18, the J gene TRBJ1-4; D may be TRBD1 (5 bases). This CDR3 contains 15 residues. Germline loops: CDR1 KGHSH, CDR2 LQKENI. V was clipped by 1 base and J by 6 bases, with 12 bases between them. The CDR3 DNA follows: TGTGCCAGCTCACCACGGGAGGGGTTGGATGAAAAACTGTTTTTT. It specifies CASSPREGLDEKLFF.

The chain is built from TRBV12-3 or TRBV12-4 and TRBJ2-7, with 10 bases matching TRBD1. The CDR3 is 13 residues long. V trimming: 9 bases; J trimming: 3 bases; junction bases outside the gene matches: 5. The CDR3 loop is CASTGTGVYEQYF. The CDR3, as DNA: TGTGCCAGTACCGGGACAGGGGTCTACGAGCAGTACTTC.

The chain recombines TRBV5-1 with TRBJ1-6; 12 nucleotides line up with TRBD1. Germline V gene sequence: CDR1 SGHRS, CDR2 YFSETQ. Trimming removed 2 bases from V and 8 bases from J; junction bases left unmatched: 5. The CDR3 covers 16 residues. CDR3 in DNA: TGCGCCAGCAGCTTCGGGACAGGGGGCGGAGATTCACCCCTCCACTTT. Its translation: CASSFGTGGGDSPLHF.

J is TRBJ2-3 and V is TRBV6-5; unclear D gene. Germline loops: CDR1 MNHEY, CDR2 SVGAGI. This CDR3 comprises 13 residues. The V end was cut by 6 bases, the J end by 2 bases, with 9 bases between. CDR3 in amino acids: CASSHQTTDTQYF. DNA of the CDR3: TGTGCCAGCAGCCACCAGACCACAGATACGCAGTATTTT.

The chain has TRBV30 and TRBJ2-1; a possible D gene is TRBD2 (5 bases). This CDR3 region has 15 residues. Trimming took off 0 bases at V and 10 bases at J, with 19 bases between the two ends. Germline-derived CDR1 and CDR2 are GTSNPN and SVGIG (reference sequence). CDR3 coding DNA: TGTGCCTGGAGTGTACTAGGAGCCAAGGGTACCGAGCAGTTCTTC. It yields the protein CAWSVLGAKGTEQFF.

V is TRBV27 and J is TRBJ2-3, with 8 bases matching TRBD1. The CDR3 length is 16 residues. Germline loops: CDR1 MNHEY, CDR2 SMNVEV (reference sequence). V lost 4 bases, J lost 0 bases, and 6 bases stayed unmatched. The CDR3: CASSSQGASSTDTQYF. The CDR3 DNA sequence: TGTGCCAGCAGTTCGCAGGGGGCTTCCAGCACAGATACGCAGTATTTT.

The chain links TRBV7-2 to TRBJ2-3; D possibly corresponds to TRBD1 (6 bases). With 5 bases removed from V and 3 bases from J, the gap between germline ends came to 15 bases. The CDR3 loop spans 15 amino acids. CDR1 is SGHTA and CDR2 is FQGNSA in the germline V gene. The CDR3: CASSGTGSSTDTQYF. In nucleotides, the CDR3 is TGTGCCAGCAGCGGAACAGGGAGTAGTACAGATACGCAGTATTTT.

As for this clone: Other nucleotide sequences from this sample produce the same CDR3. This chain links TRBV5-4 with TRBJ1-1; D not certain. Germline V CDR1 and CDR2: SGHNT, YYREEE (reference sequence). Between the trimmed V and J ends, which lost 4 bases and 2 bases, there was a span of 15 bases. The CDR3 is 15 amino acids. CDR3 sequence reads: CASSPRTGSNTEAFF. The CDR3 nucleotides are TGTGCCAGCAGCCCTCGGACGGGAAGTAACACTGAAGCTTTCTTT.

The chain combines TRBV6-1 with TRBJ1-5, with a weak D call TRBD1 (5 bases). This CDR3 contains 15 residues. Germline V gene data show CDR1 as MNHNS and CDR2 as SASEGT. Trimming pared 2 bases from V and 9 bases from J, leaving 17 bases between. The CDR3 DNA follows: TGTGCCAGCAGTGAACGTGACAGCCCATGGAGGCCCCAGCATTTT. Its protein is CASSERDSPWRPQHF.

The genes are TRBV15 and TRBJ2-5, with a weak D call TRBD2 (5 bases). The CDR3 length is 13 residues. V lost 5 bases and J lost 4, with 11 bases in between. Germline V gives CDR1 LNHNV, CDR2 YYDKDF (reference sequence). Here the CDR3 DNA reads TGTGCCACCAGCCTGGGGAGACGAGAGACCCAGTACTTC. As protein: CATSLGRRETQYF.

The chain employs TRBV6-5 and TRBJ1-6; 9 bases are a match to TRBD1. The CDR3 length is 15 residues. Germline V gene data show CDR1 as MNHEY and CDR2 as SVGAGI. Unmatched junction bases numbered 9, after V lost 6 bases and J lost 9 bases. The CDR3 region has the DNA TGTGCCAGCAGCTTAAGGGACAGGGTTAGTTCACCCCTCCACTTT. As protein: CASSLRDRVSSPLHF.

The V and J genes are TRBV5-1 and TRBJ2-7, with D unclear. CDR3 length: 15 amino acids. With 0 bases removed from V and 2 bases from J, the gap between germline ends came to 12 bases. Germline V gene sequence: CDR1 SGHRS, CDR2 YFSETQ. In DNA form, the CDR3 reads TGCGCCAGCAGCTTGGTGCCAGGTGAACCCTACGAGCAGTACTTC. Translation: CASSLVPGEPYEQYF.

V and J are TRBV7-8 and TRBJ2-7, with D hard to call. The CDR3 has 13 residues. Germline V gene lookup returns CDR1 SGHVS and CDR2 FQNEAQ. V lost 4 bases and J lost 5, with 12 bases in between. The CDR3 sequence: CASSWSPRDEQYF. The CDR3 region has the DNA TGTGCCAGCAGCTGGAGCCCCCGGGACGAGCAGTACTTC.

The chain uses TRBV2 and TRBJ2-5; 7 bases are a match to TRBD2. V shed 4 bases, J shed 5 bases, and the junction held 7 bases outside the gene matches. The CDR3 has 14 amino acids. Germline values: CDR1 SNHLY, CDR2 FYNNEI. The CDR3 protein is CASSALGGRETQYF. The DNA for the CDR3 is TGTGCCAGCAGTGCCCTGGGAGGGAGGGAGACCCAGTACTTC.

The chain carries TRBV5-4 and TRBJ2-5; TRBD2 aligns across 9 bases. The V and J ends lost 0 bases and 0 bases, in that order; junction bases with no gene match: 0. The CDR3 totals 15 residues. Germline V gene lookup returns CDR1 SGHNT and CDR2 YYREEE (reference sequence). The CDR3 sequence is CASSLGLADQETQYF. In DNA, the CDR3 is TGTGCCAGCAGCTTGGGACTAGCGGACCAAGAGACCCAGTACTTC.

This chain links TRBV7-8 with TRBJ1-1, with D hard to call. This CDR3 region has 14 residues. The V end lost 1 base, the J end lost 1 base, and 7 bases lay between the germline ends. Germline-derived CDR1 and CDR2 are SGHVS and FQNEAQ. The CDR3, as DNA: TGTGCCAGCAGCTTAGGGCAGCAGAACACTGAAGCTTTCTTT. This encodes CASSLGQQNTEAFF.

The rearrangement joins TRBV5-1 to TRBJ1-4, with 9 positions matching TRBD1. The germline V gene has CDR1 SGHRS and CDR2 YFSETQ. After removal of 3 bases from V and 13 bases from J, the junction contained 25 bases not matched to a gene. The CDR3 has 19 amino acids. CDR3 nucleotide sequence: TGCGCCAGCAGCTGGCCGGGACAGGGAGACTCTTATTCCCGGGAGGCACTGTTTTTT. This translates into CASSWPGQGDSYSREALFF.

The CDR3 loop is CSVETGGSYEQYF. CDR3 coding DNA: TGCAGCGTTGAAACAGGGGGGTCCTACGAGCAGTACTTC. The J gene is TRBJ2-7, the V gene TRBV29-1; TRBD1 matches 8 bases. V trimming: 2 bases; J trimming: 1 base; junction bases outside the gene matches: 1. The CDR3 covers 13 residues. Germline V lookup: CDR1 SQVTM, CDR2 ANQGSEA.

This clone was detected a few times. This chain joins TRBV28 and TRBJ2-4, with 9 bases matching TRBD1. Germline trimming cut 1 base from V and 3 bases from J; bases unmatched to any gene: 1. The germline gives CDR1 MDHEN, CDR2 SYDVKM. The CDR3 has 15 residues. The CDR3 loop reads CASSLSGQGKNIQYF. The DNA for the CDR3 is TGTGCCAGCAGTTTATCGGGACAGGGCAAAAACATTCAGTACTTC.